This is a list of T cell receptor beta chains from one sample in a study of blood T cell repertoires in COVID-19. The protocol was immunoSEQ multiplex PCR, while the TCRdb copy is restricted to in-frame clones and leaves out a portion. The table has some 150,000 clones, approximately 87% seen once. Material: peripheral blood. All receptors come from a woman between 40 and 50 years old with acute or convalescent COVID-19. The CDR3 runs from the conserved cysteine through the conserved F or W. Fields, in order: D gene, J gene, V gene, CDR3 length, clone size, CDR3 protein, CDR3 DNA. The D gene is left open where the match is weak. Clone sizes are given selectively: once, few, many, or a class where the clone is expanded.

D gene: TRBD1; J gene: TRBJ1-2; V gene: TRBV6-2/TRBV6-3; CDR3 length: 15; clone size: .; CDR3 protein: CASSYPRTGTVGYTF; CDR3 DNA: TGTGCCAGCAGTTACCCCCGGACAGGGACGGTTGGCTACACCTTC
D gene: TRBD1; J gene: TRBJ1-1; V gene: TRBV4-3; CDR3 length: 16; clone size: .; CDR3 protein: CASSQDPRQGWTEAFF; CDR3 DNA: TGCGCCAGCAGCCAAGATCCCCGACAGGGATGGACTGAAGCTTTCTTT
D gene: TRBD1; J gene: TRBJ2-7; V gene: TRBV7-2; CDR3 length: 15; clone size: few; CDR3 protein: CASSLEGQGFGEQYF; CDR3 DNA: TGTGCCAGCAGCTTAGAGGGACAGGGTTTTGGGGAGCAGTACTTC
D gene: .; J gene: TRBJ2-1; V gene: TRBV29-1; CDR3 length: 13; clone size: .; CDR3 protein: CSVRGLVGNEQFF; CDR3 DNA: TGCAGCGTTAGAGGGCTCGTGGGGAATGAGCAGTTCTTC
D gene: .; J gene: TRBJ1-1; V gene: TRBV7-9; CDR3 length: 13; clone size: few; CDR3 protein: CASSLVTNTEAFF; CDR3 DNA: TGTGCCAGCAGCTTAGTTACTAACACTGAAGCTTTCTTT
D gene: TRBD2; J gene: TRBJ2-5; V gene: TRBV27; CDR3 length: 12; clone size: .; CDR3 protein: CASGRDGETQYF; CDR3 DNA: TGTGCCAGCGGGAGGGACGGAGAGACCCAGTACTTC
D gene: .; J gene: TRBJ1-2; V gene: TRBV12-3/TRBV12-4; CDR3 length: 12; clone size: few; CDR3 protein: CASGERGYGYTF; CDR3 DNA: TGTGCCAGCGGGGAGCGGGGCTATGGCTACACCTTC
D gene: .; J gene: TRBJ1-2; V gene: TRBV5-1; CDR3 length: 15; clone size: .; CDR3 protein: CASSLGGGSNYGYTF; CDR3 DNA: TGCGCCAGCAGCTTGGGCGGGGGATCTAACTATGGCTACACCTTC
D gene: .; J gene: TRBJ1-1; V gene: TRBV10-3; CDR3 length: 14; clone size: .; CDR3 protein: CAISERGQNTEAFF; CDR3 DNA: TGTGCCATCAGTGAGAGGGGTCAGAACACTGAAGCTTTCTTT
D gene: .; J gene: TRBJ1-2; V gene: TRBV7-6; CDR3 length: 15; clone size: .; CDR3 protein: CASSLGQESRLGYTF; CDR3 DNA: TGTGCCAGCAGCTTAGGGCAGGAAAGTCGCCTAGGCTACACCTTC
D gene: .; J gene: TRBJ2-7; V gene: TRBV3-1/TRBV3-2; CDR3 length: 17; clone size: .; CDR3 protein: CASSQITRWGSSYEQYF; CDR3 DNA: TGTGCCAGCAGCCAGATTACCCGATGGGGCAGCTCCTACGAGCAGTACTTC
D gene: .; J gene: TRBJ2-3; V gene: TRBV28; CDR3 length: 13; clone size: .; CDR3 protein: CASSLIRTDTQYF; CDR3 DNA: TGTGCCAGCAGTCTAATCCGCACAGATACGCAGTATTTT
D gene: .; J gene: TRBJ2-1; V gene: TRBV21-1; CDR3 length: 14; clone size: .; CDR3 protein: CASSGLALLNEQFF; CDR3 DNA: TGTGCCAGCAGTGGACTAGCGCTACTCAATGAGCAGTTCTTC
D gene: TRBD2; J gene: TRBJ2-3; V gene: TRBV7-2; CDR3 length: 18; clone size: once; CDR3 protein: CASSLVASGRGGTDTQYF; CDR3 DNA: TGTGCCAGCAGCTTAGTCGCTAGCGGGAGAGGGGGCACAGATACGCAGTATTTT
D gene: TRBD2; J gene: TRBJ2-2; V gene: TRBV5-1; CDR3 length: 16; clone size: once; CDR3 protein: CASSLKLAGDPGELFF; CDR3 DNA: TGCGCCAGCAGCTTGAAACTAGCGGGAGATCCCGGGGAGCTGTTTTTT
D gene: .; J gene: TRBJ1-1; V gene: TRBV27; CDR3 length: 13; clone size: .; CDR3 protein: CASSSQGLTEAFF; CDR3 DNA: TGTGCCAGCAGTTCTCAGGGGCTCACTGAAGCTTTCTTT
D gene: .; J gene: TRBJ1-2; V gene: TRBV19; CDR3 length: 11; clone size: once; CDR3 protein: CASNSLRGYTF; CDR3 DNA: TGTGCCAGTAACTCACTGAGGGGCTACACCTTC
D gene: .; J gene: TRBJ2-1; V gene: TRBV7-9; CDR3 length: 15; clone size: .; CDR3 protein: CASSLVTGTYNEQFF; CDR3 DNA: TGTGCCAGCAGCTTAGTAACAGGCACCTACAATGAGCAGTTCTTC
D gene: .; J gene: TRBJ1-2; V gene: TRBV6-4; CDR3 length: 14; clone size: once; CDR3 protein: CASSDSRRGNGYTF; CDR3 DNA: TGTGCCAGCAGTGACTCGCGGCGGGGGAATGGCTACACCTTC
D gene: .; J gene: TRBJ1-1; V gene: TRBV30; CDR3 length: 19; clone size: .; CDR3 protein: CAWSPNLGQKLIGNTEAFF; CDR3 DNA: TGTGCCTGGAGCCCCAATCTGGGCCAGAAGTTAATCGGGAACACTGAAGCTTTCTTT
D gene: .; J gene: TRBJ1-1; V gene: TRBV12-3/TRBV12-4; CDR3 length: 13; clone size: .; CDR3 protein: CASSFGRNTEAFF; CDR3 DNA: TGTGCCAGCAGTTTTGGCAGAAACACTGAAGCTTTCTTT
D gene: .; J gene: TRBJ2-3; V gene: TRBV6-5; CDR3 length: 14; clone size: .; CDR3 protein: CASSYVGYTDTQYF; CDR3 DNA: TGTGCCAGCAGTTACGTCGGTTACACAGATACGCAGTATTTT
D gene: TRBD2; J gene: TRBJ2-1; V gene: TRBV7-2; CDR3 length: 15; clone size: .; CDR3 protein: CASSLMGGFSDEQFF; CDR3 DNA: TGTGCCAGCAGCTTAATGGGGGGGTTTAGCGATGAGCAGTTCTTC
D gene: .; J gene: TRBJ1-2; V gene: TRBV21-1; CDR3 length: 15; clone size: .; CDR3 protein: CASSKKGRGNYGYTF; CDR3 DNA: TGTGCCAGCAGCAAAAAGGGCAGGGGGAACTATGGCTACACCTTC
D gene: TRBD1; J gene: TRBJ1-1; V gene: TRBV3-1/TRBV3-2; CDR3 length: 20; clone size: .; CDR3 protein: CASSPPTLPGGTIMNTEAFF; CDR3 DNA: TGTGCCAGCAGCCCTCCCACCCTCCCAGGGGGAACAATCATGAACACTGAAGCTTTCTTT